This T cell receptor beta chain was found in a study of T-cell reconstitution after alpha-beta-depleted transplantation in children. The CDR3 covers 15 residues. V lost 0 bases and J 10 bases, leaving 16 bases between the germline ends. The germline CDR1 and CDR2 sequences are LNHDA and SQIVND (reference sequence). It was with unique molecular identifiers that the TCRbeta library was prepared. TCRdb analysed the PCR reads with MiXCR anew, one entry per CDR3 protein. This repertoire shows over 550,000 distinct CDR3 sequences, about 10% found once; its top ten account for roughly 3.9%. The source was PBMCs from the stem cell graft donor, collected from the stem cell graft. The sequence was collected from a human donor who donated a stem cell graft to a child with acute myeloid leukemia. The J gene is TRBJ2-1, the V gene TRBV19; D gene uncertain. Written as DNA, the CDR3 is TGTGCCAGTAGTATAGATCAAGGGCTGATTTGGGAGCAGTTCTTC. Translated: CASSIDQGLIWEQFF.